The entry below describes one T cell receptor beta chain. No antigen is known for it. The data stem from a study of CD8+CD57+ T cells in acquired aplastic anemia. Regarding the study as a whole: Patients and controls turned out to have roughly 31 CD8+ CDR3 sequences in common.

Germline assignment: CDR1 SGHAT and CDR2 FQNNGV. The CDR3 is 12 residues long. Trimming removed 3 bases from V and 8 bases from J, with 5 bases in between. Profiling of TCR beta VDJ combinations and CDR3 sequences used genomic DNA as template. TCRdb independently ran MiXCR on the reads; one entry per CDR3 protein. The sample lists about 58,000 distinct CDR3 sequences; around 57% were seen once. The patients chosen for sequencing had shown expansion of CD8+CD57+ cells (detected by flow cytometry). Sampling of blood occurred while the patients had still received no therapy. The specimen was sorted CD4+, CD8+, or CD8+CD57+ T cells (not recorded which) from PBMCs. The origin of this receptor is a human donor with aplastic anemia. V usage is TRBV11-2 and J usage is TRBJ1-6; no clear D. CDR3 bases: TGTGCCAGCAGCTTTATTGATTCACCCCTCCACTTT. It encodes CASSFIDSPLHF.